The 19 T cell receptor beta chains given below trace back to one sample, sequenced in a study of blood T cell dynamics during melanoma immunotherapy. The table came from immunoSEQ multiplex PCR; TCRdb's copy has only in-frame clones and leaves some out. The profile shows 4,000 to 4,500 clones, less than 90% of them singletons. Stated time point: pre-treatment baseline. This sample comprised blood, obtained from a patient treated with checkpoint blockade. The receptors here all came from a human donor with melanoma.

The V call is TRBV6-5, the J call TRBJ2-7, with 9 bases aligning to TRBD1. The CDR3 extends over 15 amino acids. The junction had 7 bases not matched to a gene; V was cut back by 1 base and J by 6 bases. Per the germline V gene, CDR1 is MNHEY and CDR2 is SVGAGI. This CDR3 is CASSYLGTGSLEQYF. The CDR3 DNA reads as TGTGCCAGCAGTTACTTGGGGACAGGGTCCCTCGAGCAGTACTTC.

This clone is hyperexpanded. The chain recombines TRBV5-4 with TRBJ2-7; 7 positions match TRBD2. CDR1 SGHNT and CDR2 YYREEE come from the germline V gene (reference sequence). The CDR3 is 15 amino acids. Losses at the gene ends were 4 bases for V and 2 bases for J; bases not matched to a gene: 9. CDR3 residues: CASSTSGRAPYEQYF. As DNA, the CDR3 is TGTGCCAGCAGCACCTCGGGGAGGGCCCCCTACGAGCAGTACTTC.

The rearrangement uses TRBV6-5 and TRBJ1-5; TRBD1 agrees at 7 bases. Trimming cost V 5 bases and J 2 bases; bases outside gene matches: 6. Germline V CDR1 and CDR2: MNHEY, SVGAGI. This CDR3 contains 15 residues. The CDR3 region has the DNA TGTGCCAGCAGTCCTATTACAGGGGGCAATCAGCCCCAGCATTTT. The encoded protein is CASSPITGGNQPQHF.

The chain recombines TRBV6-5 with TRBJ1-2; 9 nucleotides line up with TRBD1. With V trimmed by 7 bases and J by 8 bases, 8 bases remained unmatched. CDR1 and CDR2 (germline): MNHEY, SVGAGI. The CDR3 has 13 amino acids. Here the CDR3 reads CASNRQGEGGYTF. DNA for the CDR3: TGTGCCAGCAATAGACAGGGGGAGGGGGGCTACACCTTC.

The J gene is TRBJ1-2, the V gene TRBV10-3; 7 nucleotides match TRBD1. From germline, CDR1 is ENHRY and CDR2 SYGVKD. J lost 3 bases, V lost 8 bases, and 6 bases had no gene match. The CDR3 is 13 residues long. CDR3 DNA: TGTGCCATCGGGGTAGACAGGGACTATGGCTACACCTTC. Amino acids: CAIGVDRDYGYTF.

The chain links TRBV9 to TRBJ2-3; 12 nucleotides line up with TRBD2. With V trimmed by 3 bases and J by 0 bases, 2 bases remained unmatched. This CDR3 comprises 16 residues. Looked up from germline, CDR1 is SGDLS and CDR2 is YYNGEE. CDR3 bases: TGTGCCAGCAGCGAGGGGACTAGCGGGAGCACAGATACGCAGTATTTT. This codes for CASSEGTSGSTDTQYF.

This chain links TRBV29-1 with TRBJ1-2; 7 bases agree with TRBD1. The germline V gene has CDR1 SQVTM and CDR2 ANQGSEA. This CDR3 has 14 residues. The trim removed 4 bases at V and 6 bases at J, leaving 11 bases unmatched. The CDR3 bases are TGCAGCGTTGGAAAACAGGGGCCGACCCATGGCTACACCTTC. Its protein is CSVGKQGPTHGYTF.

The rearrangement uses TRBV15 and TRBJ2-6; D gene uncertain. Germline CDR1 reads LNHNV; CDR2 reads YYDKDF (reference sequence). This CDR3 contains 14 residues. V lost 2 bases, J lost 5 bases, and 7 bases lay in between. The CDR3 DNA is TGTGCCACCAGCAGACAAAGTCGGGCCAACGTCCTGACTTTC. This translates into CATSRQSRANVLTF. Complete variable domain (other parts from reference TRBV15 and TRBJ2-6): DAMVIQNPRYQVTQFGKPVTLSCSQTLNHNVMYWYQQKSSQAPKLLFHYYDKDFNNEADTPDNFQSRRPNTSFCFLDIRSPGLGDTAMYLCATSRQSRANVLTFGAGSRLTVL.

V usage is TRBV25-1 and J usage is TRBJ2-7; no clear D gene. The CDR3 consists of 11 residues. Germline CDR1 and CDR2: MGHDK and SYGVNS. V lost 5 bases and J lost 6, with 8 bases in between. DNA of the CDR3: TGTGCCAGCAGTTGGATACTCGAGCAGTACTTC. This gives the protein CASSWILEQYF.

A remark on this clone: The junction shows a germline mismatch at one end, possibly a read error. This sequence joins TRBV19 and TRBJ1-5; unclear D gene. This CDR3 has 14 residues. Per the germline V gene, CDR1 is LNHDA and CDR2 is SQIVND (reference sequence). The DNA of the CDR3 is TGTGCCAGTAGTATAGTTAGTATCAATCAACCCCAGCATTTT. Its protein product is CASSIVSINQPQHF.

The chain links TRBV7-2 to TRBJ1-3, with 11 bases identical to TRBD1. Germline values: CDR1 SGHTA, CDR2 FQGNSA. V was pared by 3 bases and J by 7 bases, with 5 bases of the junction left unmatched. The CDR3 totals 15 residues. The CDR3 sequence is CASSLSGQGVNTIYF. The CDR3 DNA follows: TGTGCCAGCAGCTTGTCGGGACAGGGGGTCAACACCATATATTTT. Full variable domain (outside the CDR3, taken from reference TRBV7-2 and TRBJ1-3): GAGVSQSPSNKVTEKGKDVELRCDPISGHTALYWYRQSLGQGLEFLIYFQGNSAPDKSGLPSDRFSAERTGGSVSTLTIQRTQQEDSAVYLCASSLSGQGVNTIYFGEGSWLTVV.

The chain joins TRBV7-2 to TRBJ2-7, with unresolved D. V lost 3 bases and J 2 bases, leaving 11 bases between the germline ends. The V gene's germline CDR1 is SGHTA and CDR2 FQGNSA. CDR3 size: 14 residues. In DNA form, the CDR3 reads TGTGCCAGCAGCTTTCTTCCACTGACCTACGAGCAGTACTTC. This codes for CASSFLPLTYEQYF.

The genes are TRBV14 and TRBJ2-1; D assignment may be TRBD1 or TRBD2 (5 bases each). This CDR3 comprises 12 residues. Germline V lookup: CDR1 SGHDN, CDR2 FVKESK. V dropped 1 base and J dropped 11 bases, with 9 bases sitting between them. CDR3 region: CASSQGVGQQFF. CDR3 nucleotide sequence: TGTGCCAGCAGCCAAGGGGTGGGACAGCAGTTCTTC.

The V gene is TRBV14, the J gene TRBJ2-7; unclear D gene. Between the trimmed V and J ends, which lost 4 bases and 9 bases, there was a span of 16 bases. The CDR3 extends over 13 amino acids. Germline V CDR1 and CDR2: SGHDN, FVKESK. For the CDR3, the DNA is TGTGCCAGCAGCCCGTTCGACACCAGCGTGCAGTACTTC. It yields the protein CASSPFDTSVQYF.

This chain joins TRBV5-6 and TRBJ1-4; D is unclear. Germline V gene lookup returns CDR1 SGHDT and CDR2 YYEEEE. The CDR3 runs 18 residues. V dropped 3 bases and J dropped 8 bases, with 26 bases sitting between them. CDR3 sequence reads: CASSSPVVEGSTKEKLFF. DNA for the CDR3: TGTGCCAGCAGCTCACCTGTCGTAGAAGGGTCAACGAAAGAAAAACTGTTTTTT.

The gene calls are TRBV7-3 and TRBJ1-1, with 7 bases identical to TRBD1. CDR1 and CDR2 from the germline V gene are SGHTA and FQGTGA. J was trimmed by 2 bases and V by 5 bases; bases with no gene match: 5. The CDR3 is 14 residues long. The CDR3 DNA sequence: TGTGCCAGCAGCCCAGGGGGACACAACACTGAAGCTTTCTTT. Translation: CASSPGGHNTEAFF. The full variable domain, with the rest looked up from reference TRBV7-3 and TRBJ1-1, is GAGVSQTPSNKVTEKGKYVELRCDPISGHTALYWYRQSLGQGPEFLIYFQGTGAADDSGLPNDRFFAVRPEGSVSTLKIQRTERGDSAVYLCASSPGGHNTEAFFGQGTRLTVV.

The chain couples TRBV14 to TRBJ2-7, with D possibly TRBD1 on 6 matching bases. CDR1 is SGHDN, CDR2 FVKESK, per germline. V was clipped by 5 bases and J by 9 bases, with 23 bases between them. This CDR3 is built from 15 residues. CDR3 DNA sequence: TGTGCCAGCAGCTACCTCAACAGGGATCTGGTCGGGCAGTACTTC. Translating gives CASSYLNRDLVGQYF.

The gene calls are TRBV19 and TRBJ1-6, with 9 bases identical to TRBD1. Germline CDR1 and CDR2: LNHDA and SQIVND (reference sequence). Trimming at V came to 5 bases and at J to 7 bases, leaving 0 bases not matched to a gene. The CDR3 runs to 13 residues. The CDR3 loop is CASSGTGNSPLHF. The CDR3 coding sequence is TGTGCCAGTAGTGGGACAGGGAATTCACCCCTCCACTTT.

The V gene is TRBV2, the J gene TRBJ2-5; D call uncertain. The germline V gene encodes CDR1 SNHLY and CDR2 FYNNEI. The CDR3 has 14 amino acids. V lost 0 bases and J 5 bases, leaving 10 bases between the germline ends. CDR3 nucleotide sequence: TGTGCCAGCAGTGAAGCTACGCCGCGGGAGACCCAGTACTTC. This gives the protein CASSEATPRETQYF. Based on the CDR3 plus reference TRBV2 and TRBJ2-5, the full variable domain is EPEVTQTPSHQVTQMGQEVILRCVPISNHLYFYWYRQILGQKVEFLVSFYNNEISEKSEIFDDQFSVERPDGSNFTLKIRSTKLEDSAMYFCASSEATPRETQYFGPGTRLLVL.